This T cell receptor beta chain was found in a study of blood T cell repertoires in COVID-19. Overall study: From the United States, Italy and Spain came samples of acute and convalescent COVID-19. Sources were T cells, B-cell-depleted T cells, or PBMCs; the material itself was cDNA or gDNA.

The CDR3 is 16 amino acids. This clone was counted a single time. Original handling: Nucleated cell number was recorded as an estimate derived from reference gene primer amplification. Here immunoSEQ multiplex PCR was the method, and the copy in TCRdb shows in-frame clones only, minus some. Clonal size and the V and J genes are those of that table, whereas D and trimming came from the DNA. Among roughly 43,000 clones listed, more than 75% were seen once. The sample was peripheral blood. The genes are TRBV21-1 and TRBJ1-1. TRBV21-1 is assigned pseudogene status. The clonotype comes from a human donor in a cohort sampled during active COVID-19. CDR3 DNA sequence: TGTGCCAGCAGCCCCCGAGGATCGGAAGGGAACACTGAAGCTTTCTTT. It yields the protein CASSPRGSEGNTEAFF.